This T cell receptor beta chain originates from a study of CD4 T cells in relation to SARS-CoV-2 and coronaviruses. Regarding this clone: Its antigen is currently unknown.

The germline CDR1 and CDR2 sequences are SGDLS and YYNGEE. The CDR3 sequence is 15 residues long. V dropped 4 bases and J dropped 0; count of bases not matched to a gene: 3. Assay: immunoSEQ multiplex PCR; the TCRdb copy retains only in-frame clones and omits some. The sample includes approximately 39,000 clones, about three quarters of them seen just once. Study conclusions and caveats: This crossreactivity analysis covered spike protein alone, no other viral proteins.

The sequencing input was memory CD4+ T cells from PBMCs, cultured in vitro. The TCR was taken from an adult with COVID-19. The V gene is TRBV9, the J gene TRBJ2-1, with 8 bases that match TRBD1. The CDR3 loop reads CASSPGQGSYNEQFF. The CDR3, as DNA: TGTGCCAGCAGCCCCGGACAGGGCTCCTACAATGAGCAGTTCTTC.